One and the same sample provided the 23 T cell receptor beta chains below, sequenced in a study of cytomegalovirus exposure and HLA in healthy donors. Use of 60 Vbeta and 13 Jbeta primers characterized the PCR. TCRdb's table, derived via immunoSEQ multiplex PCR, lists solely in-frame clones and lacks some. The table shows around 110,000 clones, with 70% to 80% occurring only once. Sequences were obtained from PBMCs. The receptors were sampled from a woman aged 18-30 years in good health and CMV-seronegative.

This clone was detected a few times. The chain joins TRBV21-1 to TRBJ2-7; the table calls TRBD1, which could not be checked here. TRBV21-1 is recorded as a pseudogene. This CDR3 spans 17 amino acids. The CDR3 sequence is CARLPPGQVPPGYEQYF. Written as DNA, the CDR3 is TGTGCCAGGTTACCCCCGGGACAGGTTCCTCCAGGGTACGAGCAGTACTTC.

In the case of this clone: Other DNA sequences within the sample encode an identical CDR3. The genes are TRBV5-1 and TRBJ2-3; 13 bases agree with TRBD2. CDR3 length equals 15 residues. The ends lost 4 bases at V and 2 bases at J; junction bases unmatched: 1. Germline CDR1 and CDR2: SGHRS and YFSETQ. This CDR3 reads CASSTSGGATDTQYF. CDR3 coding DNA: TGCGCCAGCAGCACTAGCGGGGGGGCCACAGATACGCAGTATTTT.

The chain combines TRBV4-1 with TRBJ2-7; 11 bases are shared with TRBD2. Trimming at V came to 4 bases and at J to 1 base, leaving 6 bases not matched to a gene. This CDR3 region has 16 residues. The germline CDR1 and CDR2 sequences are MGHRA and YSYEKL. The CDR3 here is CASSPGLAERSYEQYF. CDR3 in DNA: TGCGCCAGCAGCCCGGGACTAGCGGAGCGATCCTACGAGCAGTACTTC.

V usage is TRBV28 and J usage is TRBJ1-5; tentative D call: TRBD1 (6 bases). Germline V gives CDR1 MDHEN, CDR2 SYDVKM. V gave up 5 bases and J gave up 9 bases, with 11 bases separating them. The CDR3 loop spans 12 amino acids. The CDR3 reads CASSPGGPPQHF. DNA for the CDR3: TGTGCCAGCAGTCCCGGGGGGCCGCCCCAGCATTTT.

This clone was recorded once. V and J are TRBV11-3 and TRBJ1-1, with a weak D call TRBD1 (5 bases). CDR3 length equals 13 residues. Trimming took 2 bases from V and 1 from J, leaving 5 bases between them. CDR1 and CDR2 (germline): SGHNT, YENEEA. CDR3: CASSLQGNTEAFF. For the CDR3, the DNA is TGTGCCAGCAGCTTACAGGGGAACACTGAAGCTTTCTTT.

V and J are TRBV27 and TRBJ1-5, with TRBD1 matching 10 bases. The CDR3 sequence is 15 residues long. Trimming cost V 6 bases and J 6 bases; bases outside gene matches: 8. CDR1 and CDR2 from the germline V gene are MNHEY and SMNVEV (reference sequence). CDR3 region: CASSHHGQGGQPQHF. The CDR3 DNA follows: TGTGCCAGCAGCCATCACGGACAGGGGGGTCAGCCCCAGCATTTT.

CDR3 in DNA: TGTGCCAGCAGCTCAACGACAGAAGGAAGCAATCAGCCCCAGCATTTT. Translated: CASSSTTEGSNQPQHF. The chain uses TRBV7-8 and TRBJ1-5, with a weak D call TRBD1 (5 bases). Trimming took off 4 bases at V and 1 base at J, with 14 bases between the two ends. Germline V gives CDR1 SGHVS, CDR2 FQNEAQ. The CDR3 contains 16 residues.

This chain joins TRBV14 and TRBJ2-7; 11 bases are a match to TRBD2. V dropped 6 bases and J dropped 7; count of bases not matched to a gene: 5. The CDR3 loop spans 13 amino acids. Per germline, CDR1 SGHDN and CDR2 FVKESK. The CDR3 DNA reads as TGTGCCAGCAGTCCGGGACTAGCGGTTGAGCAGTACTTC. It translates to CASSPGLAVEQYF.

V gene TRBV7-6 combines with J gene TRBJ2-3; no clear D gene. V was trimmed by 1 base and J by 2 bases, leaving 10 bases between them. From germline, CDR1 is SGHVS and CDR2 FNYEAQ. The CDR3 sequence is 15 residues long. The CDR3 bases are TGTGCCAGCAGCTTAGTTCAGTCTGTCACAGATACGCAGTATTTT. Translated, it gives CASSLVQSVTDTQYF.

This clone was seen a single time. The V and J genes are TRBV23-1 and TRBJ2-3, with D possibly TRBD2 on 5 matching bases. TRBV23-1 carries the ORF label, with uncertain function. The CDR3 is 14 residues long. With 4 bases removed from V and 4 bases from J, the gap between germline ends came to 12 bases. CDR3 nucleotides: TGCGCCAGCAGTCGGTGGAGGCTCCCAGATACGCAGTATTTT. This gives the protein CASSRWRLPDTQYF.

The genes are TRBV5-1 and TRBJ1-2, with 8 bases aligning to TRBD1. The CDR3 covers 15 residues. Germline CDR1 SGHRS, CDR2 YFSETQ. J lost 5 bases, V lost 0 bases, and 6 bases had no gene match. CDR3 DNA sequence: TGCGCCAGCAGCTTGGAGGTGACAGGGGAATATGGCTACACCTTC. It translates to CASSLEVTGEYGYTF.

This sequence joins TRBV5-4 and TRBJ1-2; TRBD1 agrees at 8 bases. V lost 3 bases, J lost 6 bases, and 10 bases stayed unmatched. Germline assignment: CDR1 SGHNT and CDR2 YYREEE (reference sequence). The CDR3 runs 15 residues. The CDR3, as DNA: TGTGCCAGCAGCTCCCCAGGGGGCTTGCGTGATGGCTACACCTTC. It specifies CASSSPGGLRDGYTF.

The sample holds one count of this clone. The chain recombines TRBV4-1 with TRBJ2-1; 8 nucleotides match TRBD1. This CDR3 region has 15 residues. Germline trimming cut 1 base from V and 7 bases from J; bases unmatched to any gene: 6. In germline, CDR1 is MGHRA, CDR2 YSYEKL. Here the CDR3 DNA reads TGCGCCAGCAGCCAAGTCAGGGGGCAGGTTAATGAGCAGTTCTTC. Residues: CASSQVRGQVNEQFF.

This clone has more than one count but fewer than ten. The chain has TRBV28 and TRBJ2-7; 7 bases fit TRBD1. Trimming cost V 1 base and J 0 bases; bases outside gene matches: 3. Germline V lookup: CDR1 MDHEN, CDR2 SYDVKM. This CDR3 has 15 residues. The CDR3 spells CASSLSGGPSYEQYF. CDR3 DNA: TGTGCCAGCAGTTTATCAGGGGGTCCCTCCTACGAGCAGTACTTC.

The CDR3 sequence is CASRRDREASYEQYF. The CDR3 DNA reads as TGCGCCAGCAGACGGGACAGGGAGGCGTCCTACGAGCAGTACTTC. The rearrangement joins TRBV5-1 to TRBJ2-7; 9 nucleotides match TRBD1. J gave up 1 base and V 5 bases, and 7 bases lay outside the gene matches. This CDR3 is built from 15 residues. Germline lookup yields CDR1 SGHRS and CDR2 YFSETQ.

The V gene is TRBV2, the J gene TRBJ1-1; 8 nucleotides agree with TRBD1. The CDR3 spans 14 residues. Germline values: CDR1 SNHLY, CDR2 FYNNEI. J lost 3 bases, V lost 6 bases, and 6 bases had no gene match. The CDR3 sequence is CASRRTGWDTEAFF. Here the CDR3 DNA reads TGTGCCAGCAGAAGGACAGGGTGGGACACTGAAGCTTTCTTT.

V is TRBV2 and J is TRBJ1-5; 8 bases map to TRBD1. Germline assignment: CDR1 SNHLY and CDR2 FYNNEI. The CDR3 extends over 16 amino acids. With 6 bases clipped from V and 1 base from J, the junction kept 8 bases outside the gene matches. CDR3 protein: CASRPQGAWSNQPQHF. DNA of the CDR3: TGTGCCAGCAGGCCGCAGGGGGCGTGGAGCAATCAGCCCCAGCATTTT.

The V and J genes are TRBV11-2 and TRBJ1-2, with D possibly matching TRBD1 (5 bases). V shed 6 bases and J shed 7 bases, with 12 bases lying between them. Germline lookup yields CDR1 SGHAT and CDR2 FQNNGV. The length of the CDR3 is 12 residues. The CDR3 reads CASRAGGIGYTF. The CDR3 DNA reads as TGTGCCAGCAGGGCCGGGGGGATTGGCTACACCTTC.

The chain joins TRBV5-6 to TRBJ1-3, with 7 bases lining up with TRBD1. With 6 bases clipped from V and 0 bases from J, the junction kept 6 bases outside the gene matches. CDR1 is SGHDT, CDR2 YYEEEE, per germline. The CDR3 covers 15 residues. The CDR3 reads CASILTGDSGNTIYF. CDR3 DNA sequence: TGTGCCAGCATCCTCACAGGGGACTCTGGAAACACCATATATTTT.

The chain employs TRBV5-8 and TRBJ1-4; 8 nucleotides line up with TRBD1. CDR1 SGHTS and CDR2 YDEGEE come from the germline V gene. Trimming took 1 base from V and 11 from J; bases not matched to a gene: 7. The CDR3 spans 14 residues. In DNA, the CDR3 is TGTGCCAGCAGCTTGAGACAGGGGAAGGGGAAACTGTTTTTT. Translation: CASSLRQGKGKLFF.

This chain links TRBV9 with TRBJ2-3; D unresolved. The germline V and J ends were trimmed by 0 bases and 2 bases, with 4 bases remaining between them. Germline assignment: CDR1 SGDLS and CDR2 YYNGEE. This CDR3 comprises 13 residues. CDR3 DNA sequence: TGTGCCAGCAGCGTAGTATCCACAGATACGCAGTATTTT. Translated: CASSVVSTDTQYF.

The V and J genes are TRBV11-1 and TRBJ2-3; perhaps TRBD2 as D (7 bases). V was cut by 1 base and J by 6 bases, with 14 bases left in between. The V gene's germline CDR1 is SGHAT and CDR2 FQDESV (reference sequence). The CDR3 has 15 residues. Here the CDR3 reads CASSLDGGPGDTQYF. CDR3 nucleotides: TGTGCCAGCAGCTTAGACGGGGGGCCAGGGGATACGCAGTATTTT.

V gene TRBV19 combines with J gene TRBJ1-3; D unresolved. The CDR3 contains 14 residues. V was cut by 5 bases and J by 3 bases, with 11 bases left in between. CDR1 and CDR2 from the germline V gene are LNHDA and SQIVND (reference sequence). The CDR3 sequence is CASSEGLRGNTIYF. The DNA of the CDR3 is TGTGCCAGTAGTGAGGGTCTACGTGGAAACACCATATATTTT.